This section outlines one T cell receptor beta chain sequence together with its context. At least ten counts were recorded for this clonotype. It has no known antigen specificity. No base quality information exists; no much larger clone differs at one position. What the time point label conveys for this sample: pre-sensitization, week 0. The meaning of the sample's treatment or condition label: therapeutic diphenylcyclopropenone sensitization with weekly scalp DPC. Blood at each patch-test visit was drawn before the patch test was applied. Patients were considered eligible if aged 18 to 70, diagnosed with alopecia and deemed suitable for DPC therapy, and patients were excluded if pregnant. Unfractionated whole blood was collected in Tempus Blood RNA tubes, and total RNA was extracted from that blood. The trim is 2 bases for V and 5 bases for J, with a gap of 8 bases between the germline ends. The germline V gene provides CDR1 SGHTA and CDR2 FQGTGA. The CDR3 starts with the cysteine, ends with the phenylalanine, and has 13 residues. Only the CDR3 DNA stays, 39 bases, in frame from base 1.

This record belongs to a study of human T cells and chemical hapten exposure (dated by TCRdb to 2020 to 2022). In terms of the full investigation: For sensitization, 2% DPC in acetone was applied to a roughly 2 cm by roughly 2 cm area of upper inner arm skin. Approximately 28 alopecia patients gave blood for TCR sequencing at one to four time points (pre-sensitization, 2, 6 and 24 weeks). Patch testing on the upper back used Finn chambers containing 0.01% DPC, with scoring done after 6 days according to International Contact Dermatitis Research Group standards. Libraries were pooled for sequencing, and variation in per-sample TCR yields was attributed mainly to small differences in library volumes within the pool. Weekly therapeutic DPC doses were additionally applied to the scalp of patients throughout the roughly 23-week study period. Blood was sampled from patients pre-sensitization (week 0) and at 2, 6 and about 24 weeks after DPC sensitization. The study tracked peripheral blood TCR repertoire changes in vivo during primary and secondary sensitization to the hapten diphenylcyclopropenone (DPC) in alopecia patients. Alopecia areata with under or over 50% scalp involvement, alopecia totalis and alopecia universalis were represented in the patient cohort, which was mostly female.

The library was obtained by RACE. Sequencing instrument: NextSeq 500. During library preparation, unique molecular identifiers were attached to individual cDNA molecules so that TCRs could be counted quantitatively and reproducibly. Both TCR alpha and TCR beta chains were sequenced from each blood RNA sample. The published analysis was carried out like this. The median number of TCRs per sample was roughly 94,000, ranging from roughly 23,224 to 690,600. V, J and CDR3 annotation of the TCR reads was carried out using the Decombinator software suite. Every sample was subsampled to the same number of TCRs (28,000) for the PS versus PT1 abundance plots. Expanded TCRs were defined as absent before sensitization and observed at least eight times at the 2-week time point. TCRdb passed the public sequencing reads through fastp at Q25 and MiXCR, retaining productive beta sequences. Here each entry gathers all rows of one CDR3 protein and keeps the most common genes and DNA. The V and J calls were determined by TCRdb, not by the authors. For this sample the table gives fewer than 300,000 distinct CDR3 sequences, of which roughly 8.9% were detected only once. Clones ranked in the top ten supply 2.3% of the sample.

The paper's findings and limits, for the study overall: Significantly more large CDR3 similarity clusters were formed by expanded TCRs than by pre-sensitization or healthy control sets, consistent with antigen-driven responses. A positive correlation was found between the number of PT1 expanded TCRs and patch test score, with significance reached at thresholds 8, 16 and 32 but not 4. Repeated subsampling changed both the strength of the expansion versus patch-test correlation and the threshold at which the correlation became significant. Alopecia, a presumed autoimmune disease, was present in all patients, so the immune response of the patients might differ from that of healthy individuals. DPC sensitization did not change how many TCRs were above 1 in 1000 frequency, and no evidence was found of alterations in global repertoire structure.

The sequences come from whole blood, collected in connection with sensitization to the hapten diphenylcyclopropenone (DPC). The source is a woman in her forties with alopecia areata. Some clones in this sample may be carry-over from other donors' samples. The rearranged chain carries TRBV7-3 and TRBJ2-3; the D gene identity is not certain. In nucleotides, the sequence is TGTGCCAGCAGCTTATCCTCGGAAGATACGCAGTATTTT. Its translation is CASSLSSEDTQYF.